This T cell receptor beta chain comes out of a study of T cell changes during pregnancy in multiple sclerosis. The assay was immunoSEQ multiplex PCR, and TCRdb's table has in-frame clones only and misses some. The sample carries about 80,000 clones, about 89% recorded once. This clonotype originated in a female donor with multiple sclerosis, enrolled in a pregnancy study. Sequenced material: peripheral blood, taken before pregnancy.

Here the CDR3 DNA reads TGTGCCAGCAGCTCGTACCAAGAGACCCAGTACTTC. The encoded protein is CASSSYQETQYF. This chain connects TRBV11-3 to TRBJ2-5; D remains unclear. This CDR3 comprises 12 residues. The germline V gene has CDR1 SGHNT and CDR2 YENEEA. With 4 bases removed from V and 0 bases from J, the gap between germline ends came to 3 bases.